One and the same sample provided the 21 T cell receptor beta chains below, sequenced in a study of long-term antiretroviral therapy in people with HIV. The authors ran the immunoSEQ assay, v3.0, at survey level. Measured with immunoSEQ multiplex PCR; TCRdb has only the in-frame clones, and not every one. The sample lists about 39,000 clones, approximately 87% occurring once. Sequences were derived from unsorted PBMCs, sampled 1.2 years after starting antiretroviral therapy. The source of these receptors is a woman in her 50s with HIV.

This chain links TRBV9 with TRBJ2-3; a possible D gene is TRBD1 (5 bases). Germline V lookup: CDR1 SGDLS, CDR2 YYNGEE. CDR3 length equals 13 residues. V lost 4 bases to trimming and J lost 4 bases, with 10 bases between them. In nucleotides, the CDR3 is TGTGCCAGCAGCAAAGAAGGGGCAGATACGCAGTATTTT. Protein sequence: CASSKEGADTQYF.

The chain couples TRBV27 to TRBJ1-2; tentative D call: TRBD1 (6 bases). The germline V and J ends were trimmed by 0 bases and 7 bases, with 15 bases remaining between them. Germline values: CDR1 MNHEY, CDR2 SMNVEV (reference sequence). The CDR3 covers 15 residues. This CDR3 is CASSLSREGGGGYTF. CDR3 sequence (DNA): TGTGCCAGCAGTTTATCCAGGGAGGGGGGTGGTGGCTACACCTTC.

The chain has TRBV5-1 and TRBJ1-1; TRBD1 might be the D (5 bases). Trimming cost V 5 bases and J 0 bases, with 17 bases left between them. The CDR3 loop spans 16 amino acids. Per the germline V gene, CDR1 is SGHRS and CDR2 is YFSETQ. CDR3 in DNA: TGCGCCAGCAGACCATCGGAGGGGACCTTGAACACTGAAGCTTTCTTT. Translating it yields CASRPSEGTLNTEAFF.

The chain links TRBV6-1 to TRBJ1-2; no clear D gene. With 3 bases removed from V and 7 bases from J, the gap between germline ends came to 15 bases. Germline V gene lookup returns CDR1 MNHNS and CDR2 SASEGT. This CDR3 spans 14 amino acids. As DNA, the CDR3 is TGTGCCAGCAGTGAGAGCGCGCGGCTGGCTGGCTACACCTTC. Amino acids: CASSESARLAGYTF.

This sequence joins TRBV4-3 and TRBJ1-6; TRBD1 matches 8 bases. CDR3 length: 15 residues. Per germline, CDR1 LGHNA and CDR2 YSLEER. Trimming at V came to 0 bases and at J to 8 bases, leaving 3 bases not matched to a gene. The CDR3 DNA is TGCGCCAGCAGCCAAGATCCGACAGGGGATTCACCCCTCCACTTT. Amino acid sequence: CASSQDPTGDSPLHF.

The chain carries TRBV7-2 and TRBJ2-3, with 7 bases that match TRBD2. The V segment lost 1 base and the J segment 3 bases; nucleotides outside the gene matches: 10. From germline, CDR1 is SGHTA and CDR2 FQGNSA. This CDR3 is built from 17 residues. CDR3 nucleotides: TGTGCCAGCAGCTTAGAGTTCTCTAGCGGTTTTACAGATACGCAGTATTTT. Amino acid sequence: CASSLEFSSGFTDTQYF.

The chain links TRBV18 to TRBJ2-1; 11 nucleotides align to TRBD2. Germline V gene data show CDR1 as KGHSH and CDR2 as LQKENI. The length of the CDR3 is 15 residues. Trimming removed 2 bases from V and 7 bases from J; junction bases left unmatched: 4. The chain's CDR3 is CASSPGLAGGNEQFF. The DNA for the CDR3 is TGTGCCAGCTCACCAGGCCTAGCGGGGGGAAATGAGCAGTTCTTC.

The CDR3, as DNA: TGTGCCAGCAGCCCCCGGGACAGGGTTCTCTACGAGCAGTACTTC. Residues: CASSPRDRVLYEQYF. The chain employs TRBV7-8 and TRBJ2-7, with 9 bases lining up with TRBD1. CDR3 length: 15 residues. V gave up 5 bases and J gave up 3 bases; unmatched junction bases: 8. The germline CDR1 and CDR2 sequences are SGHVS and FQNEAQ.

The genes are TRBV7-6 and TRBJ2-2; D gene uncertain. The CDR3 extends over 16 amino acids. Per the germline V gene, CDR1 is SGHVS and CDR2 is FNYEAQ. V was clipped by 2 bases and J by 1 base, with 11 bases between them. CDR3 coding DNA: TGTGCCAGCAGCTTAAGCTTTGCTGGGAACACCGGGGAGCTGTTTTTT. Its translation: CASSLSFAGNTGELFF.

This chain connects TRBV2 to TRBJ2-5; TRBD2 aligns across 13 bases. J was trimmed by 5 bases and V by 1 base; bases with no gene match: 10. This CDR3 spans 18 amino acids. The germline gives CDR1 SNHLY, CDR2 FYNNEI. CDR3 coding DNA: TGTGCCAGCAGTGAAGACAGAACTAGCGGGGGGGCAGAGGAGACCCAGTACTTC. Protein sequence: CASSEDRTSGGAEETQYF.

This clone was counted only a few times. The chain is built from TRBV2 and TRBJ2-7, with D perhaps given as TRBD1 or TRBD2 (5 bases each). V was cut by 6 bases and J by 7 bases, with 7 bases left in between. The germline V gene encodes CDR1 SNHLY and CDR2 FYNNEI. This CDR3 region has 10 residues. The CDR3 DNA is TGTGCCAGCAGCTGGGGGGAGCAGTACTTC. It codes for CASSWGEQYF.

The CDR3 sequence is CASSLRGQGPYGYTF. CDR3 coding DNA: TGTGCCAGCAGCCTCAGGGGACAGGGGCCCTATGGCTACACCTTC. The chain has TRBV5-6 and TRBJ1-2, with 10 bases matching TRBD1. The CDR3 runs 15 residues. V lost 4 bases and J lost 4; bases outside the gene matches: 7. CDR1 is SGHDT and CDR2 is YYEEEE in the germline V gene.

The CDR3 DNA sequence: TGTGCCAGCAGTGTACGGGGCCTGAGGTGGAACACTGAAGCTTTCTTT. Protein product: CASSVRGLRWNTEAFF. This rearrangement joins TRBV6-1 to TRBJ1-1, with D maybe TRBD1 (5 bases). The germline V and J ends were trimmed by 4 bases and 1 base, with 16 bases remaining between them. CDR3 length: 16 residues. Germline V gene sequence: CDR1 MNHNS, CDR2 SASEGT.

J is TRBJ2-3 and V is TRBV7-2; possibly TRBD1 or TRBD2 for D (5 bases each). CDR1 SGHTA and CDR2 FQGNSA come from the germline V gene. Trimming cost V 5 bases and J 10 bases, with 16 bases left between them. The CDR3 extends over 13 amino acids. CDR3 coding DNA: TGTGCCAGCAGCCCCTCGGGACCCTCTTCGCAGTATTTT. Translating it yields CASSPSGPSSQYF.

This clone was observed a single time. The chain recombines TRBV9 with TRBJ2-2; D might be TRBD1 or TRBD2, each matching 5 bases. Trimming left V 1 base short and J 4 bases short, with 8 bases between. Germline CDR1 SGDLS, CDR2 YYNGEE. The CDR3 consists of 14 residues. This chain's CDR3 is CASSVSGPTGELFF. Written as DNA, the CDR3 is TGTGCCAGCAGCGTATCGGGGCCCACCGGGGAGCTGTTTTTT.

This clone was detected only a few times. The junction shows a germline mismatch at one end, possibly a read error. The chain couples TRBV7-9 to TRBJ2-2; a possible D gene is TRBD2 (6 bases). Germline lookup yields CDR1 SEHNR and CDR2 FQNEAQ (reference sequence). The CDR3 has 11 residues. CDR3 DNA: TGTGCCAGCAGCCTAGCGGGGGAGCTGTTTTTT. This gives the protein CASSLAGELFF.

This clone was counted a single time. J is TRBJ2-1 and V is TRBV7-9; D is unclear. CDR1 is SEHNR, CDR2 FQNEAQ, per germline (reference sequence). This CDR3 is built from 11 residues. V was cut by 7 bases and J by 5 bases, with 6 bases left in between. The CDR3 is CASTPNNEQFF. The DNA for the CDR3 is TGTGCCAGCACCCCTAACAATGAGCAGTTCTTC.

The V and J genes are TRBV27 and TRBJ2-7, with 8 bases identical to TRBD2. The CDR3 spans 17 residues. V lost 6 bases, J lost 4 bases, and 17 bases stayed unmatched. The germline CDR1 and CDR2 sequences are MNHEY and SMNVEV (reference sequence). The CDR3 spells CASSFTTLAGGRYEQYF. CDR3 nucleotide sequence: TGTGCCAGCAGCTTTACAACCCTTGCGGGGGGCCGTTACGAGCAGTACTTC.

CDR3 bases: TGTGCCAGCAGCCCCACGGGGTCAGGAAACACCATATATTTT. Translating it yields CASSPTGSGNTIYF. The chain has TRBV7-9 and TRBJ1-3; no definite D call. The CDR3 runs to 14 residues. Trimming stripped 5 bases from V and 4 bases from J, with 12 bases between. Germline V gene data show CDR1 as SEHNR and CDR2 as FQNEAQ (reference sequence).

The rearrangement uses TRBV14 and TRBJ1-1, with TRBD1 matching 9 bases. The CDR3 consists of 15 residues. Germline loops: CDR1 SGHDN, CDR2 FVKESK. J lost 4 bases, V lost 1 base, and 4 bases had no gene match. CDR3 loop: CASSQALDRGTEAFF. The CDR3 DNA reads TGTGCCAGCAGCCAAGCTTTGGACAGGGGCACTGAAGCTTTCTTT.

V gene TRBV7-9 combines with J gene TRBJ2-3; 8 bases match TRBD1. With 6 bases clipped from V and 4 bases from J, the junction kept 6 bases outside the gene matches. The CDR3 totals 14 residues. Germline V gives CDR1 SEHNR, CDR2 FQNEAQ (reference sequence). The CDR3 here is CASSLAGGADTQYF. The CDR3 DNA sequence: TGTGCCAGCAGTCTAGCAGGGGGCGCAGATACGCAGTATTTT.